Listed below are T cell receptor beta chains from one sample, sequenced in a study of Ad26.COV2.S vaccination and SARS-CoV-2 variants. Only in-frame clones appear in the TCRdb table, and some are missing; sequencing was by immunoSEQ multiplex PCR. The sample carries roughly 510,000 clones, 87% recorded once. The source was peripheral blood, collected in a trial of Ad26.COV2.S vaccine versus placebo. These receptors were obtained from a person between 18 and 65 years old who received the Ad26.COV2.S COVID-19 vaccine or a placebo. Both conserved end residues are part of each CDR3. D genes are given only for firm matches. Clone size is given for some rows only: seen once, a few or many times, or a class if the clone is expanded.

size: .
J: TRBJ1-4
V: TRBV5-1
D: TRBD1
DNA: TGCGCCAGCAGCTCCGGTGGGGACAGGGTGGAAAAACTGTTTTTT
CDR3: CASSSGGDRVEKLFF

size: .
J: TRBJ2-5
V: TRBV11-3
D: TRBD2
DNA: TGTGCCAGCAGCCCCGGACTAGCGGGTTTGGAGACCCAGTACTTC
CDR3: CASSPGLAGLETQYF

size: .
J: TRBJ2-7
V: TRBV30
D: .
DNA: TGTGCCTGGGGCCTCTTGGGCGTGGGGGAGCAGTACTTC
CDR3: CAWGLLGVGEQYF

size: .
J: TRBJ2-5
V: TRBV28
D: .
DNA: TGTGCCAGCAGTTCACAAATTGGAGGGGCTGGGGAGACCCAGTACTTC
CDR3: CASSSQIGGAGETQYF

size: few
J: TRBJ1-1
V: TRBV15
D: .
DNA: TGTGCCACCAGCTGGGGTCAGAACACTGAAGCTTTCTTT
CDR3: CATSWGQNTEAFF

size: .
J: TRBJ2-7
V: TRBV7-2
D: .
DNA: TGTGCCAGCAGCTTAAGGAGGGCAGAGGATGGAGTGGTTGTTTACGAGCAGTACTTC
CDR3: CASSLRRAEDGVVVYEQYF

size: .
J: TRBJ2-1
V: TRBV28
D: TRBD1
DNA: TGTGCCAGCCACTCGACAGGGGGCCCCCCGAGTGAGCAGTTCTTC
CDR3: CASHSTGGPPSEQFF

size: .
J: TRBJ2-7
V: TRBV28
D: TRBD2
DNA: TGTGCCAGCAGTTTCGGGGGGACGGGCTACGAGCAGTACTTC
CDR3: CASSFGGTGYEQYF

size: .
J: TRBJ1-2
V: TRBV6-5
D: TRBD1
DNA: TGTGCCAGCAGGGGGACAGGCTATGGCTACACCTTC
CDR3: CASRGTGYGYTF

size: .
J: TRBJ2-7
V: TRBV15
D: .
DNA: TGTGCCACCAGCAGAGAGCTCTCCGGGACCAACGAGCAGTACTTC
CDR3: CATSRELSGTNEQYF

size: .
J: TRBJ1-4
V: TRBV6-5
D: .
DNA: TGTGCCAGCAAGAATTCCGGACCCAATGAAAAACTGTTTTTT
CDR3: CASKNSGPNEKLFF

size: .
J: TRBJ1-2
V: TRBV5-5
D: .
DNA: TGTGCCAGCTCGTCCCCCGGGTACTATGGCTACACCTTC
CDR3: CASSSPGYYGYTF

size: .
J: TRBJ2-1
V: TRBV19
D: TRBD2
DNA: TGTGCCAGTAGTCCAAGACTAGCGGGAGTTGGCAATGAGCAGTTCTTC
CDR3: CASSPRLAGVGNEQFF

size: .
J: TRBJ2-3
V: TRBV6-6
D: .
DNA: TGTGCCAGCAGTTCCCGGCGGAGACCCCCAGATACGCAGTATTTT
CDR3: CASSSRRRPPDTQYF

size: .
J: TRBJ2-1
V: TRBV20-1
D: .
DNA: TGCAGTGCTAGAGATCTCAATGAGCAGTTCTTC
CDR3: CSARDLNEQFF

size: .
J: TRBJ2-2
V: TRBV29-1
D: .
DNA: TGCAGCGTGGTCAGGGGCACCAACACCGGGGAGCTGTTTTTT
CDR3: CSVVRGTNTGELFF

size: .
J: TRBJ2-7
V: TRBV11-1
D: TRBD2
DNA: TGTGCCAGCAGCTCGGGACTATTTGGAGAGCAGTACTTC
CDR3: CASSSGLFGEQYF

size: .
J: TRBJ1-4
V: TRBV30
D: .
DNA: TGTGCCTGGAGTAGGCAGGGAGGTGAAAAACTGTTTTTT
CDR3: CAWSRQGGEKLFF

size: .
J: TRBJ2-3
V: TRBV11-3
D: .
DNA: TGTGCCAGCAGCTTATCCTCACACCCCACAGATACGCAGTATTTT
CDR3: CASSLSSHPTDTQYF

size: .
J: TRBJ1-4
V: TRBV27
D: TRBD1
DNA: TGTGCCAGCAGCCCCGGGACAGGGGGCGAAAAACTGTTTTTT
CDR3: CASSPGTGGEKLFF

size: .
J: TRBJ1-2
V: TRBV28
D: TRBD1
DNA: TGTGCCAGCACCCCGCCGGGACAGGGAAACTATGGCTACACCTTC
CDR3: CASTPPGQGNYGYTF

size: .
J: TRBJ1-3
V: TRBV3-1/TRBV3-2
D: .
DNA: TGTGCCAGCAGTCAGGGACGCGGAAACACCATATATTTT
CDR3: CASSQGRGNTIYF

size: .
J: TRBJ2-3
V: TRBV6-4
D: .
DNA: TGTGCCAGCAGTGAAGGGACAAGACACACAGATACGCAGTATTTT
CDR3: CASSEGTRHTDTQYF

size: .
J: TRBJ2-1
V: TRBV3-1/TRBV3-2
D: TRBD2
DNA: TGTGCCAGCAGCCGCCGACTAGCGGGAGGAATTCGGGGCAATGAGCAGTTCTTC
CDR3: CASSRRLAGGIRGNEQFF

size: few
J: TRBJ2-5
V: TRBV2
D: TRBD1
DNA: TGTGCCAGCAGGCGGAGCACGACAGGGCGAGAGACCCAGTACTTC
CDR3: CASRRSTTGRETQYF

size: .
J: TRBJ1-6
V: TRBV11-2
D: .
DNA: TGTGCCAGCAGCTGGGAGTCGGTGAACAGCCTTAATTCACCCCTCCACTTT
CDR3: CASSWESVNSLNSPLHF

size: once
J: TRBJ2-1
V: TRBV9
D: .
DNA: TGTGCCAGCAGCGTCCACCTTGGTGGTGAGCAGTTCTTC
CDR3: CASSVHLGGEQFF

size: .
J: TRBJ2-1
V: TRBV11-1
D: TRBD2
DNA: TGTGCCAGCAGCTTAGGTCCCGGCGGGAGGGGTAATGAGCAGTTCTTC
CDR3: CASSLGPGGRGNEQFF

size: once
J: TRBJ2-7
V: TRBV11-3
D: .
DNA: TGTGCCAGCAGCCCAGAACAGGGCTCCGAGCAGTACTTC
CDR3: CASSPEQGSEQYF

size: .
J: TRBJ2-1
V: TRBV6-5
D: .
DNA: TGTGCCAGCAGTAGGGGGTATGAGCAGTTCTTC
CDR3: CASSRGYEQFF

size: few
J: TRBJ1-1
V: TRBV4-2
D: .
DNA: TGTGCCAGCAGCCTAAACGAGGGTAGCGCTGAAGCTTTCTTT
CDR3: CASSLNEGSAEAFF

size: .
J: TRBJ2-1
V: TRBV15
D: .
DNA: TGTGCCACCAGCAGAGATGGGCTAGCGCGAGAGGAGCAGTTCTTC
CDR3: CATSRDGLAREEQFF

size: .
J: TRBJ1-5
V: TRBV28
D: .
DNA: TGTGCCAGCACTTCAGGGTTCAATCAGCCCCAGCATTTT
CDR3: CASTSGFNQPQHF

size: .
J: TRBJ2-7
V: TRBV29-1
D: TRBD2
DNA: TGCAGCGTTGAAGATCAGGGGACTAGCTACGAGCAGTACTTC
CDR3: CSVEDQGTSYEQYF

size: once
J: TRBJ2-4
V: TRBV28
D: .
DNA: TGTGCCAGCACACCCTCCACGGCCAAAAACATTCAGTACTTC
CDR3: CASTPSTAKNIQYF

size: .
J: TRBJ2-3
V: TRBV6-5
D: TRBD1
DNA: TGTGCCTGCAAACCGACAGGGGGATCAGATACGCAGTATTTT
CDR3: CACKPTGGSDTQYF

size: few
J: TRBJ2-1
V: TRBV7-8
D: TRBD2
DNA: TGTGCCAGCAGCCCCCTAGCGGGGTCAGGCAACAATGAGCAGTTCTTC
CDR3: CASSPLAGSGNNEQFF

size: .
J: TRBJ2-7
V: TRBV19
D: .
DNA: TGTGCCAGTAGTATGTTAGGGCAGGTGGGCGAGCAGTACTTC
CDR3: CASSMLGQVGEQYF

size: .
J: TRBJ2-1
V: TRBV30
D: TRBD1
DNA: TGTGCCTGGAGCGGGGACAGGGCGCTTAATGAGCAGTTCTTC
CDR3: CAWSGDRALNEQFF

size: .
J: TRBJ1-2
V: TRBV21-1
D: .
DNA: TGTGCCAGCAGCACCCCGACCCCTGGCCATGGCTACACCTTC
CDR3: CASSTPTPGHGYTF

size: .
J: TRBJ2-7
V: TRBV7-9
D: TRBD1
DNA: TGTGCCAGCAGCCCAGGGGGCTTCCCCCTCGAGCAGTACTTC
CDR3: CASSPGGFPLEQYF

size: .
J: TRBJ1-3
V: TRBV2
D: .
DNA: TGTGCCAGCACTCGGGGCTCTGGAAACACCATATATTTT
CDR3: CASTRGSGNTIYF

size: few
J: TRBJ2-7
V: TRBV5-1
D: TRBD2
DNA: TGCGCCAGCAGCCAAGGGACTAGGATCCCCCCCTACGAGCAGTACTTC
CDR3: CASSQGTRIPPYEQYF

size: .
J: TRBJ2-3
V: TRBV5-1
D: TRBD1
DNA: TGCGCCAGCAGCTTTCTGGGACAGGGCCAGGATACGCAGTATTTT
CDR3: CASSFLGQGQDTQYF

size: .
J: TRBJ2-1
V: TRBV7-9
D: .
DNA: TGTGCCAGCAGCGCCGGAGGGTTGCTAGGCAGGGAGCAGTTCTTC
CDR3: CASSAGGLLGREQFF

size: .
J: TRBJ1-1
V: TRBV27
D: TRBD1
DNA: TGTGCCAGCAGTTCCTCAGGACAGGGAAACACTGAAGCTTTCTTT
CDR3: CASSSSGQGNTEAFF

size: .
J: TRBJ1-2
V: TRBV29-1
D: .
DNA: TGCAGCGTTGTTACAGGGAGAGTCGGCTACACCTTC
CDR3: CSVVTGRVGYTF

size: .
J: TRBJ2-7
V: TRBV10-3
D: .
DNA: TGTGCCATCAGTGATGGGGTCTACGAGCAGTACTTC
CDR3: CAISDGVYEQYF

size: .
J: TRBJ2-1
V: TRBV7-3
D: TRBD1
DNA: TGTGCCAGCAGCCCCGACAGGGGCGCGGCCAATGAGCAGTTCTTC
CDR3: CASSPDRGAANEQFF